Below, one T cell receptor beta chain is given with its context. This entry belongs to a study of blood T cell repertoires in COVID-19. As for the study in general: Researchers got acute and convalescent COVID-19 samples from the United States, Italy and Spain.

Original methodology: Amplification from reference gene primers served as the basis for estimated nucleated cell counts. Profiled with immunoSEQ multiplex PCR; TCRdb holds only in-frame clones, not every one. V, J and clone size reflect that table, while D and trimming were determined from the DNA. The data show 170,000 or so clones, with roughly nine tenths seen just once and about 6.5% held by the top ten. Germline V gene data show CDR1 as GTSNPN and CDR2 as SVGIG (reference sequence). J gave up 7 bases and V 3 bases, and 6 bases lay outside the gene matches. This CDR3 region has 13 residues. This chain joins TRBV30 and TRBJ2-1, with 7 bases fitting TRBD2. Sequencing used PBMCs or T cells enriched from blood (not recorded which). This clonotype was obtained from a woman between 50 and 59 years old who had recovered from COVID-19. CDR3 loop: CAWRGGPGNEQFF. The CDR3 DNA sequence: TGTGCCTGGAGGGGAGGGCCGGGGAATGAGCAGTTCTTC. Together with reference TRBV30 and TRBJ2-1, the CDR3 gives the full variable domain: SQTIHQWPATLVQPVGSPLSLECTVEGTSNPNLYWYRQAAGRGLQLLFYSVGIGQISSEVPQNLSASRPQDRQFILSSKKLLLSDSGFYLCAWRGGPGNEQFFGPGTRLTVL.